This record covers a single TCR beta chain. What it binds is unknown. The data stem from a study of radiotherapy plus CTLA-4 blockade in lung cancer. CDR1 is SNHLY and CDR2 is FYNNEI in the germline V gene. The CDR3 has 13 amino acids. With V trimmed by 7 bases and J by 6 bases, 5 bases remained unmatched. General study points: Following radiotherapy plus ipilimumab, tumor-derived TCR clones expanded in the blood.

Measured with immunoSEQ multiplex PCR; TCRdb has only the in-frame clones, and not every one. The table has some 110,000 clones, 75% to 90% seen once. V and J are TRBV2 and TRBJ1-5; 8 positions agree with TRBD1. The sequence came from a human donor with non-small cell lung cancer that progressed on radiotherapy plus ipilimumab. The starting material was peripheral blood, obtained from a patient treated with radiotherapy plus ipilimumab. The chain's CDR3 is CASNDRGGQPQHF. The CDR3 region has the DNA TGTGCCAGCAACGACAGGGGAGGTCAGCCCCAGCATTTT.